Shown below are 6 T cell receptor beta chains from a single sample sequenced in a study of a mutant IDH1 vaccine in newly diagnosed glioma. Time point: baseline, week 1 (first vaccination visit). As to treatment: pre-vaccination baseline after standard-of-care therapy. Data came from immunoSEQ multiplex PCR; TCRdb stores just in-frame clones and leaves some out. The data contain 50,000 to 75,000 clones, about 90% of them singletons. Sequencing used PBMCs, obtained from a glioma patient treated with radiotherapy, temozolomide or both. Receptors originate from a man aged 45 to 65 with glioma.

The chain employs TRBV6-6 and TRBJ2-7; D gene ambiguous. Germline V gene lookup returns CDR1 MNHNY and CDR2 SVGAGI (reference sequence). Trimming removed 7 bases at V and 3 bases at J, with 13 bases between. There are 13 residues in the CDR3. The CDR3 bases are TGTGCCAGCACCCAATCCCCAGTCTACGAGCAGTACTTC. Protein product: CASTQSPVYEQYF.

This rearrangement joins TRBV28 to TRBJ2-7; D uncertain. The V gene's germline CDR1 is MDHEN and CDR2 SYDVKM. The CDR3 is 11 amino acids. V was trimmed by 8 bases and J by 2 bases, leaving 7 bases between them. The CDR3 DNA sequence: TGTGCCAGCGGTGAAACCTACGAGCAGTACTTC. Amino acid sequence: CASGETYEQYF.

This clone has a single count. The genes are TRBV6-1 and TRBJ1-5; no clear D. V was shortened by 6 bases and J by 0 bases, with 6 bases between the two germline ends. The CDR3 covers 13 residues. In germline, CDR1 is MNHNS, CDR2 SASEGT. In DNA form, the CDR3 reads TGTGCCAGCAGGGACGGTAGCAATCAGCCCCAGCATTTT. Translating gives CASRDGSNQPQHF.

J is TRBJ1-5 and V is TRBV6-5; 7 bases fit TRBD1. Germline V lookup: CDR1 MNHEY, CDR2 SVGAGI. The CDR3 loop spans 16 amino acids. V was clipped by 2 bases and J by 0 bases; unmatched bases: 4. CDR3 residues: CASSYKGTDSNQPQHF. CDR3 DNA sequence: TGTGCCAGCAGTTACAAGGGGACAGATAGCAATCAGCCCCAGCATTTT.

The chain is built from TRBV5-8 and TRBJ2-4; no firm D call. Germline V lookup: CDR1 SGHTS, CDR2 YDEGEE. The CDR3 consists of 14 residues. The V gene lost 3 bases and the J gene lost 7 bases, with 14 bases spanning the gap. The CDR3 region has the DNA TGTGCCAGCAGCTCCTATCGGGTCCTCAACATTCAGTACTTC. This codes for CASSSYRVLNIQYF.

The chain combines TRBV25-1 with TRBJ2-5; perhaps TRBD1 as D (5 bases). The CDR3 loop spans 15 amino acids. Trimming cost V 2 bases and J 1 base, with 11 bases left between them. Germline loops: CDR1 MGHDK, CDR2 SYGVNS. DNA of the CDR3: TGTGCCAGCAGTGAAACAGGTGGGTCCCAAGAGACCCAGTACTTC. It encodes CASSETGGSQETQYF.